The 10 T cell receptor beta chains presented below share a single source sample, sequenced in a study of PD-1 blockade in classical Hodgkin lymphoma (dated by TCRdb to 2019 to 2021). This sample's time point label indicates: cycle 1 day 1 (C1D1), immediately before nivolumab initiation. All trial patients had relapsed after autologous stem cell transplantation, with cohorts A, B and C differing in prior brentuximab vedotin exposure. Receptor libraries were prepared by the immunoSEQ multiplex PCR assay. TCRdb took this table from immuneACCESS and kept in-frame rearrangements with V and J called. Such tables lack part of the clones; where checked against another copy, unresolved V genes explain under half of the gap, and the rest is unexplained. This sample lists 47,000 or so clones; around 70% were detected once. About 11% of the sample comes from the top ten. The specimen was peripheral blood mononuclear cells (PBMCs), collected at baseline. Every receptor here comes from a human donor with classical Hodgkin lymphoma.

This CDR3 reads CASIQRGGTEAFF. For the CDR3, the DNA is TGTGCCAGCATCCAGAGGGGGGGCACTGAAGCTTTCTTT. The gene calls are TRBV11-3 and TRBJ1-1; D is possibly TRBD1 (6 bases). With 7 bases removed from V and 4 bases from J, the gap between germline ends came to 13 bases. This CDR3 has 13 residues. Germline lookup yields CDR1 SGHNT and CDR2 YENEEA.

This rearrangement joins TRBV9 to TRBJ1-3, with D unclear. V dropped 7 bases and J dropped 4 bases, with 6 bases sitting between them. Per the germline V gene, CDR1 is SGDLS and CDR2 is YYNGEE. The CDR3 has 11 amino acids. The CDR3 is CASEGGNTIYF. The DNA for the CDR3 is TGTGCCAGCGAGGGCGGAAACACCATATATTTT.

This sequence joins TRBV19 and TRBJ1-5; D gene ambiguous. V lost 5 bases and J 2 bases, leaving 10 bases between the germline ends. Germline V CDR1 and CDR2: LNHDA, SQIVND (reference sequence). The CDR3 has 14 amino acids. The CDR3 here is CASSLAIGNQPQHF. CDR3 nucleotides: TGTGCCAGTAGTCTCGCGATCGGCAATCAGCCCCAGCATTTT.

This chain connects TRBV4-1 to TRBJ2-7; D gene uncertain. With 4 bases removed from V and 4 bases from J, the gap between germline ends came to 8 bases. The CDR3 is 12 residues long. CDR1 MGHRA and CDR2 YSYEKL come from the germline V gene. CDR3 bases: TGCGCCAGCAGCCGCGTCCCTTACGAGCAGTACTTC. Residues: CASSRVPYEQYF.

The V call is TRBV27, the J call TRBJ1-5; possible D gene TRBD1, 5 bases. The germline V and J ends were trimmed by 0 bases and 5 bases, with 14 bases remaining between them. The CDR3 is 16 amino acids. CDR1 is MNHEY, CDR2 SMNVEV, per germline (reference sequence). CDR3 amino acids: CASSLSATVNDQPQHF. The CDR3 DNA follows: TGTGCCAGCAGTTTATCCGCGACAGTTAACGATCAGCCCCAGCATTTT.

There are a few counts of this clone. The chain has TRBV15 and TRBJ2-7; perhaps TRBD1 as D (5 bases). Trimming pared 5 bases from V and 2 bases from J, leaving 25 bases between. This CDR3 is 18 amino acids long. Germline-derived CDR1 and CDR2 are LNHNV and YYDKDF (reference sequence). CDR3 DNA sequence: TGTGCCACCAGCGTGGGGCTTAATTTAGGACGGCTAACCTACGAGCAGTACTTC. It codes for CATSVGLNLGRLTYEQYF.

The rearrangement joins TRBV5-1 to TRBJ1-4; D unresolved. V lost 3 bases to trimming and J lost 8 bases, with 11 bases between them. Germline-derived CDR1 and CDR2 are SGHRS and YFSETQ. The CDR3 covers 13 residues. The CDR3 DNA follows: TGCGCCAGCAGCTACCCTAACAAGGAAAAACTGTTTTTT. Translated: CASSYPNKEKLFF.

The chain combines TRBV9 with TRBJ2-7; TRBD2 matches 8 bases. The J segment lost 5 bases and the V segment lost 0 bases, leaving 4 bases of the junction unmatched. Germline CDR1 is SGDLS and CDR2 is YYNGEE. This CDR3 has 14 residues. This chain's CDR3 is CASSVGPGGDEQYF. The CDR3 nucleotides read TGTGCCAGCAGCGTAGGCCCGGGAGGGGACGAGCAGTACTTC.

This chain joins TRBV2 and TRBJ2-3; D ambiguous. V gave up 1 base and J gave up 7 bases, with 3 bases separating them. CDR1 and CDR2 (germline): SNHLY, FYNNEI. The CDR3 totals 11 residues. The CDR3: CASSEEYTQYF. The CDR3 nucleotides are TGTGCCAGCAGTGAAGAGTATACGCAGTATTTT.

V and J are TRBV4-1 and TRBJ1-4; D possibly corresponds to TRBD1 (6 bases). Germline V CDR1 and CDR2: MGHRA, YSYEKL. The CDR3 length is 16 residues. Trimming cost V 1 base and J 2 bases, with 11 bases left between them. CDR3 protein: CASSQAGGRTNEKLFF. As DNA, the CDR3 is TGCGCCAGCAGCCAAGCCGGGGGGCGGACTAATGAAAAACTGTTTTTT.